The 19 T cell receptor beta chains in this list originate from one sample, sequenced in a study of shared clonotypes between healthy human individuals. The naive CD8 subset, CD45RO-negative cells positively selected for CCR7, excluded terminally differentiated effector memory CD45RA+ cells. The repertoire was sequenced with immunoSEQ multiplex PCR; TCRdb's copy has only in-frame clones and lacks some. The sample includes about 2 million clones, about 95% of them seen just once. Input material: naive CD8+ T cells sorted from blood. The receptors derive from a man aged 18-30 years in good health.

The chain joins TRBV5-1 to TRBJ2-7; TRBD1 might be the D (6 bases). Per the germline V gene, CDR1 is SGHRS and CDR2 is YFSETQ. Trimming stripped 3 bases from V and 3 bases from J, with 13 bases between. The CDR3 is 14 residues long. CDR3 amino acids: CASSYDRPGYEQYF. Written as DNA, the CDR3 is TGCGCCAGCAGCTATGACAGGCCCGGCTACGAGCAGTACTTC. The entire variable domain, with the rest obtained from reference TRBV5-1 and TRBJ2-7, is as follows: KAGVTQTPRYLIKTRGQQVTLSCSPISGHRSVSWYQQTPGQGLQFLFEYFSETQRNKGNFPGRFSGRQFSNSRSEMNVSTLELGDSALYLCASSYDRPGYEQYFGPGTRLTVT.

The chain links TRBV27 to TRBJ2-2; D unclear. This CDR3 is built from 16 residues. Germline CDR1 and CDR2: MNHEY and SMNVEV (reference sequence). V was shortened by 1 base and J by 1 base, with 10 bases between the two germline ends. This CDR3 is CASSLYGERNTGELFF. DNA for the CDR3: TGTGCCAGCAGTTTATATGGGGAAAGGAACACCGGGGAGCTGTTTTTT.

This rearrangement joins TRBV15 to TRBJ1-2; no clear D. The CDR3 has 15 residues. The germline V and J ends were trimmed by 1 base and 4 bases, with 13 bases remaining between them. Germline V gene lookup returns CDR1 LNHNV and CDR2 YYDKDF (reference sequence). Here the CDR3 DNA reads TGTGCCACCAGCAGAGGTTGGACGGTCGGCTATGGCTACACCTTC. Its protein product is CATSRGWTVGYGYTF.

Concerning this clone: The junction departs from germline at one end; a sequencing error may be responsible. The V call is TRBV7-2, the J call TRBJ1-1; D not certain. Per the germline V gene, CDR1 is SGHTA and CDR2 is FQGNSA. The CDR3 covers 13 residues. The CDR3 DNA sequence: TGTGCCAGCAGCATAGCCTGGTTCAATGAAGCTTTCTTT. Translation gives CASSIAWFNEAFF.

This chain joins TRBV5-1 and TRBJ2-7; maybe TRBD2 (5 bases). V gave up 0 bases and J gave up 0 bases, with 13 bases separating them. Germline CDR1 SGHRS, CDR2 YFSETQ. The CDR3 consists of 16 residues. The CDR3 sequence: CASSLESSLSSYEQYF. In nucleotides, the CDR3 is TGCGCCAGCAGCTTGGAATCTAGCTTAAGCTCCTACGAGCAGTACTTC.

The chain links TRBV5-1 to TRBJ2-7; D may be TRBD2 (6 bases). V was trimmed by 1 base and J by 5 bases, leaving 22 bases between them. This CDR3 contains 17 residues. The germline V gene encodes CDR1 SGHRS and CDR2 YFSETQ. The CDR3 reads CASSLNSGVHLLNEQYF. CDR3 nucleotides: TGCGCCAGCAGCTTGAACTCGGGGGTGCATCTTTTGAACGAGCAGTACTTC. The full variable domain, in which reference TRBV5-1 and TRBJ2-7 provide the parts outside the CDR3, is KAGVTQTPRYLIKTRGQQVTLSCSPISGHRSVSWYQQTPGQGLQFLFEYFSETQRNKGNFPGRFSGRQFSNSRSEMNVSTLELGDSALYLCASSLNSGVHLLNEQYFGPGTRLTVT.

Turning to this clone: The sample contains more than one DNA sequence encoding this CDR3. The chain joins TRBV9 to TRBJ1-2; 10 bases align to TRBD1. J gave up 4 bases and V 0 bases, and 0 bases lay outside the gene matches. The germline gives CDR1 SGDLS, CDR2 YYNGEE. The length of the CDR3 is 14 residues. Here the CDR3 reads CASSVGTGGYGYTF. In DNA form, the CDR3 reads TGTGCCAGCAGCGTAGGGACAGGGGGCTATGGCTACACCTTC. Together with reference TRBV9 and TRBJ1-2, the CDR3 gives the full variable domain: DSGVTQTPKHLITATGQRVTLRCSPRSGDLSVYWYQQSLDQGLQFLIQYYNGEERAKGNILERFSAQQFPDLHSELNLSSLELGDSALYFCASSVGTGGYGYTFGSGTRLTVV.

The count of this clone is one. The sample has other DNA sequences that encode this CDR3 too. The DNA for the CDR3 is TGCGCCAGCAGCCAAGGGACAGGGGGGGCCGGGGAGCTGTTTTTT. Residues: CASSQGTGGAGELFF. This chain joins TRBV4-3 and TRBJ2-2; 10 bases fit TRBD1. Germline-derived CDR1 and CDR2 are LGHNA and YSLEER. There are 15 residues in the CDR3. V shed 1 base and J 6 bases; nucleotides not matched to a gene: 2.

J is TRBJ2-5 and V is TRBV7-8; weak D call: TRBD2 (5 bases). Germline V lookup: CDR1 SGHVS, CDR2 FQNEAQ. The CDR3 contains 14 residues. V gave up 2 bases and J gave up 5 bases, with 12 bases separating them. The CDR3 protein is CASSLTGYGETQYF. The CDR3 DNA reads TGTGCCAGCAGCTTAACGGGGTATGGTGAGACCCAGTACTTC.

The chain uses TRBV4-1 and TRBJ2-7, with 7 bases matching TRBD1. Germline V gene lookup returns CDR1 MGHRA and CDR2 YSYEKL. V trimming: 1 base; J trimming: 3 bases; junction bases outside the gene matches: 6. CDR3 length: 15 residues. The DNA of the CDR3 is TGCGCCAGCAGCCAAGGTCACACAGGGGTCTACGAGCAGTACTTC. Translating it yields CASSQGHTGVYEQYF.

The CDR3, as DNA: TGTGCCAGCAGCTTGTATCCAACTAATGAAAAACTGTTTTTT. Translating it yields CASSLYPTNEKLFF. The gene calls are TRBV5-6 and TRBJ1-4; D gene uncertain. From germline, CDR1 is SGHDT and CDR2 YYEEEE. Deletions cut 1 base from V and 0 bases from J, with 4 bases between. The CDR3 runs 14 residues.

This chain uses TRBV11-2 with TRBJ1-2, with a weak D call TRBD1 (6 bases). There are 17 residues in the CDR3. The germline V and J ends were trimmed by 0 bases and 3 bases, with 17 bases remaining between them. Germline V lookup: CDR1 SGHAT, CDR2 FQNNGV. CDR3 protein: CASSLERVGGHDYGYTF. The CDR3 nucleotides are TGTGCCAGCAGCTTAGAACGGGTAGGGGGGCACGACTATGGCTACACCTTC. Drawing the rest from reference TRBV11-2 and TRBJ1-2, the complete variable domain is EAGVAQSPRYKIIEKRQSVAFWCNPISGHATLYWYQQILGQGPKLLIQFQNNGVVDDSQLPKDRFSAERLKGVDSTLKIQPAKLEDSAVYLCASSLERVGGHDYGYTFGSGTRLTVV.

CDR3 sequence reads: CASSQDRTAGAEAFF. CDR3 nucleotide sequence: TGCGCCAGCAGCCAAGATCGGACAGCCGGCGCTGAAGCTTTCTTT. V and J are TRBV4-1 and TRBJ1-1; TRBD1 might be the D (6 bases). The CDR3 consists of 15 residues. The germline V gene has CDR1 MGHRA and CDR2 YSYEKL. V shed 0 bases and J shed 6 bases, with 14 bases lying between them.

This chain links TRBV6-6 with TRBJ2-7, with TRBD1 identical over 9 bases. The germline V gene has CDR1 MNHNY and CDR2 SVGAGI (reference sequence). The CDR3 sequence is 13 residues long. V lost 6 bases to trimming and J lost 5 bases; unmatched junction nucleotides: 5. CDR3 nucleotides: TGTGCCAGCAGCCAGGACAGGGGCCACGAGCAGTACTTC. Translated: CASSQDRGHEQYF.

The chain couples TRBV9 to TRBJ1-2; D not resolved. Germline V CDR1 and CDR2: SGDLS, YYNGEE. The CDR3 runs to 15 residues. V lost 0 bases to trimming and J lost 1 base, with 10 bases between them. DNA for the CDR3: TGTGCCAGCAGCGTAGATATCACGGGTAACTATGGCTACACCTTC. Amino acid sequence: CASSVDITGNYGYTF.

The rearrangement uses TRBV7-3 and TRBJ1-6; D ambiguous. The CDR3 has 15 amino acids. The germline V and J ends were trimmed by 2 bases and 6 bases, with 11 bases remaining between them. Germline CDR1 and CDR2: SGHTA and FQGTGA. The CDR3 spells CASSLGIDRNSPLHF. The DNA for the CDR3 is TGTGCCAGCAGCTTAGGGATAGATCGTAATTCACCCCTCCACTTT.

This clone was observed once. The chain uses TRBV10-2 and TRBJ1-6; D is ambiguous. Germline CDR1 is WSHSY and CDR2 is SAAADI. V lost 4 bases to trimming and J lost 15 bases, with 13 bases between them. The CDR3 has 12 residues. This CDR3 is CASSASLSRLHF. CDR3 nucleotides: TGCGCCAGCAGTGCTTCCTTATCCCGCCTCCACTTT.

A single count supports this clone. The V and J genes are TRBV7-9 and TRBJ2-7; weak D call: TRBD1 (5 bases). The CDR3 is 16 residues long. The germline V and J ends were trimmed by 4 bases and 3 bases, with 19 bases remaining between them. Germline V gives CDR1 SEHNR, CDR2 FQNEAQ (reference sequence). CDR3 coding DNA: TGTGCCAGCAGCTCCACAGGTCCCCGGTCCGTCTACGAGCAGTACTTC. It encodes CASSSTGPRSVYEQYF.

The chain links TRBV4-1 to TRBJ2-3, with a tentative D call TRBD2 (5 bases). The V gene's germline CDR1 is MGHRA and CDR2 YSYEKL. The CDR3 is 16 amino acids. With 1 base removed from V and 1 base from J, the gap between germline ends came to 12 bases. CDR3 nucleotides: TGCGCCAGCAGCCAAGGGTGGGCAGCGGGCACAGATACGCAGTATTTT. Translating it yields CASSQGWAAGTDTQYF.